This T cell receptor beta chain was captured by sequencing in a study of identical twins. No donor was unhealthy or non-Caucasian. A universal primer binding site was introduced by template switching. The final cDNA contained unique molecular identifiers. A single record per CDR3 protein comes from TCRdb applying MiXCR to the 5' RACE reads. Among 1.5 million to 2 million distinct CDR3 sequences listed, roughly 35% were seen once. V shed 2 bases and J shed 8 bases, with 16 bases lying between them. The CDR3 runs to 15 residues. Germline loops: CDR1 MNHEY, CDR2 SVGEGT. The specimen was cord blood. This receptor was obtained from a newborn girl in good health. The chain employs TRBV6-2 or TRBV6-3 and TRBJ2-1; a weak D match, TRBD2 (5 bases). This CDR3 is CASSYPELEVHEQFF. The CDR3 DNA reads as TGTGCCAGCAGTTACCCCGAACTAGAGGTCCATGAGCAGTTCTTC.